Below are 21 T cell receptor beta chains sequenced from a single sample in a study of spatial heterogeneity in lung cancer. TCRdb called the 5' RACE reads again in MiXCR, with one record for every CDR3 protein. This repertoire shows 10,000 to 15,000 distinct CDR3 sequences, about 6.3% found once; its top ten account for about 3.5%. Findings of the study overall: Tumor mutation count correlated with how many alpha and beta TCRs expanded intratumorally.

Antigens for these TCRs are unknown. Documented time point: sample taken at primary tumor resection. The sample consisted of lung tumor tissue, taken at surgery. The receptors shown here come from a female donor with early-stage non-small cell lung cancer.

This clonotype is deemed medium-sized. V usage is TRBV28 and J usage is TRBJ1-5; no reliable D call. The length of the CDR3 is 14 residues. V dropped 1 base and J dropped 3 bases, with 7 bases sitting between them. Germline CDR1 MDHEN, CDR2 SYDVKM. The CDR3 sequence is CASSLSGANQPQHF. The CDR3 coding sequence is TGTGCCAGCAGTTTATCAGGCGCCAATCAGCCCCAGCATTTT.

Sample share makes this clonotype medium-sized. V is TRBV20-1 and J is TRBJ1-2; TRBD1 is a possible D gene (6 bases). This CDR3 region has 14 residues. Looked up from germline, CDR1 is DFQATT and CDR2 is SNEGSKA (reference sequence). Trimming removed 3 bases from V and 2 bases from J, with 13 bases in between. The CDR3, as DNA: TGCAGTGCTAGGTGGGGGGCAGGGAACTATGGCTACACCTTC. This translates into CSARWGAGNYGYTF.

This clonotype occurred a few times. At one boundary the junction diverges from the germline segment, which might be a read error. The genes are TRBV29-1 and TRBJ1-2, with D possibly TRBD1 on 5 matching bases. CDR1 and CDR2 from the germline V gene are SQVTM and ANQGSEA. The CDR3 consists of 10 residues. CDR3 loop: CSVEKGASSF. The DNA for the CDR3 is TGCAGCGTTGAAAAAGGGGCGTCCTCATTC.

This clonotype has a count of ten or more. The V call is TRBV4-3, the J call TRBJ1-4; D perhaps matches TRBD1 (5 bases). Per germline, CDR1 LGHNA and CDR2 YSLEER. V gave up 4 bases and J gave up 8 bases, with 20 bases separating them. The CDR3 is made up of 16 amino acids. The CDR3 region has the DNA TGCGCCAGCAGCCCAAGATTTCAAGGGGACGGCGAAAAACTGTTTTTT. Amino acid sequence: CASSPRFQGDGEKLFF.

This clonotype has ten or more counts. The chain uses TRBV7-3 and TRBJ1-2; D remains unclear. The CDR3 loop spans 13 amino acids. Deletions cut 0 bases from V and 5 bases from J, with 7 bases between. Germline CDR1 is SGHTA and CDR2 is FQGTGA. The CDR3 loop is CASSLTTAYGYTF. CDR3 bases: TGTGCCAGCAGCTTAACGACGGCGTATGGCTACACCTTC.

This clonotype was recorded at least ten times. V gene TRBV20-1 combines with J gene TRBJ2-7; D is ambiguous. Germline-derived CDR1 and CDR2 are DFQATT and SNEGSKA (reference sequence). There are 12 residues in the CDR3. Trimming took off 1 base at V and 6 bases at J, with 10 bases between the two ends. The CDR3 sequence: CSARGGRSEQYF. CDR3 DNA: TGCAGTGCTAGAGGAGGAAGGAGCGAGCAGTACTTC.

This clonotype was seen a few times. V is TRBV5-1 and J is TRBJ2-1; D remains ambiguous. The V gene's germline CDR1 is SGHRS and CDR2 YFSETQ. V shed 2 bases and J shed 5 bases, with 8 bases lying between them. The CDR3 length is 13 residues. CDR3 amino acids: CASSLRPNNEQFF. Here the CDR3 DNA reads TGCGCCAGCAGCTTAAGACCTAACAATGAGCAGTTCTTC.

This clonotype was observed at least ten times. The CDR3 DNA is TGCAGTGCCAGTCTAGCAGCCTACGAGCAGTACTTC. Translated, it gives CSASLAAYEQYF. This chain joins TRBV20-1 and TRBJ2-7; tentative D call: TRBD2 (5 bases). The ends were cut back, 6 bases at V and 2 bases at J, with 11 bases in the middle. The CDR3 is 12 amino acids. Germline values: CDR1 DFQATT, CDR2 SNEGSKA (reference sequence).

With respect to this clonotype: A much larger clone lies a single base off, so this may be a read error. The chain combines TRBV7-2 with TRBJ2-7; a weak D match, TRBD2 (5 bases). V dropped 5 bases and J dropped 5 bases, with 13 bases sitting between them. Germline V lookup: CDR1 SGHTA, CDR2 FQGNSA. This CDR3 is built from 13 residues. The CDR3 sequence is CASSDWLAHEQYF. DNA of the CDR3: TGTGCCAGCAGCGACTGGCTAGCCCACGAGCAGTACTTC.

This clonotype has at least ten counts. The chain uses TRBV18 and TRBJ1-5; D is possibly TRBD1 (6 bases). The CDR3 length is 14 residues. Germline V gives CDR1 KGHSH, CDR2 LQKENI. The V gene lost 6 bases and the J gene lost 7 bases, with 16 bases spanning the gap. The CDR3, as DNA: TGTGCCAGCTCTGGAAGCCAGGGGAGCCAGCCCCAGCATTTT. Amino acid sequence: CASSGSQGSQPQHF.

As concerns this clonotype: A much larger clone differs by one base, so this may be a read error. The J gene is TRBJ2-1, the V gene TRBV24-1; 7 nucleotides align to TRBD2. This CDR3 is 16 amino acids long. V dropped 8 bases and J dropped 5; count of bases not matched to a gene: 14. Germline CDR1 is KGHDR and CDR2 is SFDVKD. The CDR3: CATIDPGSGRNNEQFF. The CDR3 bases are TGTGCCACCATTGACCCCGGTAGCGGGCGGAACAATGAGCAGTTCTTC.

At least ten counts were recorded for this clonotype. The chain is built from TRBV6-5 and TRBJ2-5, with 7 nucleotides matching TRBD1. This CDR3 has 13 amino acids. J gave up 5 bases and V 6 bases, and 6 bases lay outside the gene matches. Per germline, CDR1 MNHEY and CDR2 SVGAGI. CDR3 amino acids: CASRNTGAETQYF. CDR3 DNA sequence: TGTGCCAGCAGAAATACAGGGGCGGAGACCCAGTACTTC.

This clonotype was recorded at least ten times. The CDR3 sequence is CASRRALTGELFF. DNA of the CDR3: TGTGCCAGCAGAAGGGCCCTCACCGGGGAGCTGTTTTTT. The rearrangement joins TRBV14 to TRBJ2-2; D uncertain. The V gene lost 6 bases and the J gene lost 4 bases, with 9 bases spanning the gap. Germline V gene sequence: CDR1 SGHDN, CDR2 FVKESK. The CDR3 extends over 13 amino acids.

This clonotype was recorded at least ten times. V and J are TRBV18 and TRBJ2-1; 11 bases align to TRBD1. With V trimmed by 6 bases and J by 4 bases, 2 bases remained unmatched. Per germline, CDR1 KGHSH and CDR2 LQKENI. The CDR3 is 14 amino acids. CDR3 coding DNA: TGTGCCAGCTCGGACAGGGGGCAGTACAATGAGCAGTTCTTC. This codes for CASSDRGQYNEQFF. Supplemented by reference TRBV18 and TRBJ2-1, the full variable domain reads NAGVMQNPRHLVRRRGQEARLRCSPMKGHSHVYWYRQLPEEGLKFMVYLQKENIIDESGMPKERFSAEFPKEGPSILRIQQVVRGDSAAYFCASSDRGQYNEQFFGPGTRLTVL.

This clonotype is medium-sized in the sample. This rearrangement joins TRBV7-2 to TRBJ2-3, with a possible D match to TRBD2 (5 bases). Germline CDR1 is SGHTA and CDR2 is FQGNSA. V was shortened by 8 bases and J by 2 bases, with 11 bases between the two germline ends. This CDR3 spans 13 amino acids. CDR3 bases: TGTGCCAGCGGAGGCCACTCCACAGATACGCAGTATTTT. This encodes CASGGHSTDTQYF.

This chain links TRBV29-1 with TRBJ2-5; D is perhaps TRBD1 or TRBD2 (6 bases each). CDR1 SQVTM and CDR2 ANQGSEA come from the germline V gene. This CDR3 contains 11 residues. The V and J ends lost 7 bases and 3 bases respectively, with 9 bases between them. CDR3 coding DNA: TGCAGCGGGGGGGCGGAAGAGACCCAGTACTTC. Its protein product is CSGGAEETQYF.

In this sample, this clonotype turned up many times. This chain connects TRBV30 to TRBJ1-5; a possible D gene is TRBD1 (5 bases). V lost 3 bases to trimming and J lost 4 bases, with 10 bases between them. The CDR3 is 13 amino acids. Germline lookup yields CDR1 GTSNPN and CDR2 SVGIG (reference sequence). CDR3 amino acids: CAWSNGANQPQHF. CDR3 nucleotides: TGTGCCTGGAGCAACGGGGCGAATCAGCCCCAGCATTTT.

Sample share makes this clonotype medium-sized (0.01 to 0.1%). The chain combines TRBV3-1 with TRBJ1-1; unclear D gene. V shed 1 base and J shed 1 base, with 7 bases lying between them. The CDR3 contains 14 residues. Germline assignment: CDR1 LGHDT and CDR2 YNNKEL (reference sequence). The CDR3 sequence: CASSQVQANTEAFF. The CDR3 region has the DNA TGTGCCAGCAGCCAAGTCCAGGCGAACACTGAAGCTTTCTTT.

This clonotype was seen many times. The chain uses TRBV28 and TRBJ2-2; D may correspond to TRBD1 or TRBD2 (5 bases each). Trimming removed 7 bases from V and 4 bases from J, with 16 bases in between. There are 15 residues in the CDR3. Germline CDR1 reads MDHEN; CDR2 reads SYDVKM. As DNA, the CDR3 is TGTGCCAGCAACAGGCTAGCCGTAGTCACCGGGGAGCTGTTTTTT. It is translated as CASNRLAVVTGELFF.

This clonotype was detected ten times or more. The gene calls are TRBV6-6 and TRBJ2-1; 8 positions agree with TRBD2. The V gene's germline CDR1 is MNHNY and CDR2 SVGAGI (reference sequence). The V and J ends lost 5 bases and 1 base, in that order; junction bases with no gene match: 1. This CDR3 comprises 14 residues. This CDR3 reads CASSRGGSYNEQFF. CDR3 sequence (DNA): TGTGCCAGCAGTCGGGGGGGGTCCTACAATGAGCAGTTCTTC.

This clonotype is categorized as medium-sized. At one boundary the junction diverges from the germline segment, which might be a read error. The chain employs TRBV7-2 and TRBJ2-1; a weak D match, TRBD1 (6 bases). The CDR3 loop spans 14 amino acids. Germline V gives CDR1 SGHTA, CDR2 FQGNSA. CDR3 amino acids: CASSLVGGPNDQFF. The CDR3 DNA reads as TGTGCCAGCAGCTTAGTAGGGGGTCCCAATGATCAGTTCTTC.